Below are 7 T cell receptor beta chains sequenced from a single sample in a study of blood T cell repertoires in COVID-19. The data were produced by immunoSEQ multiplex PCR, yet TCRdb's version contains in-frame clones alone and is incomplete. The repertoire holds about 170,000 clones, with approximately 80% as singletons. Sequencing used PBMCs or T cells enriched from blood (not recorded which). These receptors were collected from a man in his forties or fifties who had recovered from COVID-19.

The chain uses TRBV29-1 and TRBJ1-4; TRBD1 matches 9 bases. V lost 1 base, J lost 10 bases, and 4 bases stayed unmatched. CDR3 length: 13 amino acids. Germline V lookup: CDR1 SQVTM, CDR2 ANQGSEA. CDR3 amino acids: CSVEGTGDAKLFF. The CDR3 DNA is TGCAGCGTTGAAGGGACAGGGGACGCAAAACTGTTTTTT.

This clone was picked up one time. The chain has TRBV19 and TRBJ2-2, with 8 bases lining up with TRBD2. Germline assignment: CDR1 LNHDA and CDR2 SQIVND (reference sequence). The V gene end was trimmed by 5 bases and the J gene end by 7 bases; junction bases not matched to a gene: 9. This CDR3 has 15 amino acids. CDR3 coding DNA: TGTGCCAGTAGTCAACGGGGGGGCCTCGGCGGGGAGCTGTTTTTT. This encodes CASSQRGGLGGELFF.

The rearrangement links TRBV27 to TRBJ2-7; 8 nucleotides line up with TRBD1. This CDR3 is built from 15 residues. The germline gives CDR1 MNHEY, CDR2 SMNVEV (reference sequence). The V and J ends lost 4 bases and 4 bases, in that order; junction bases with no gene match: 9. The CDR3, as DNA: TGTGCCAGCAGTTCCGGGACAGGTTATATGTACGAGCAGTACTTC. It specifies CASSSGTGYMYEQYF.

The J gene is TRBJ2-1, the V gene TRBV19; the D is unclear. V shed 5 bases and J shed 3 bases, with 11 bases lying between them. Per germline, CDR1 LNHDA and CDR2 SQIVND (reference sequence). The CDR3 runs to 14 residues. The CDR3 DNA sequence: TGTGCCAGTAGTTCTAGTATGGGCTACAATGAGCAGTTCTTC. Its translation is CASSSSMGYNEQFF.

The rearrangement uses TRBV2 and TRBJ1-4; D not certain. Germline V gene data show CDR1 as SNHLY and CDR2 as FYNNEI. There are 14 residues in the CDR3. V was trimmed by 3 bases and J by 8 bases, leaving 13 bases between them. The CDR3 coding sequence is TGTGCCAGCAGTGACCGGGGTGGGTACGAAAAACTGTTTTTT. This translates into CASSDRGGYEKLFF.

This chain uses TRBV11-2 with TRBJ1-1; TRBD1 aligns across 8 bases. The CDR3 runs to 15 residues. V shed 4 bases, J shed 5 bases, and the junction held 9 bases outside the gene matches. Germline values: CDR1 SGHAT, CDR2 FQNNGV. CDR3 nucleotide sequence: TGTGCCAGCAGCTCGCGGACAGGGTGGAGTACTGAAGCTTTCTTT. Translating gives CASSSRTGWSTEAFF.

The rearrangement uses TRBV11-2 and TRBJ1-1; the D gene is possibly TRBD1 (6 bases). V dropped 6 bases and J dropped 8 bases, with 13 bases sitting between them. CDR3 length: 12 amino acids. CDR1 is SGHAT and CDR2 is FQNNGV in the germline V gene. The CDR3 bases are TGTGCCAGCAGGCGAGGACAGCGAGAAGCTTTCTTT. Translation: CASRRGQREAFF.